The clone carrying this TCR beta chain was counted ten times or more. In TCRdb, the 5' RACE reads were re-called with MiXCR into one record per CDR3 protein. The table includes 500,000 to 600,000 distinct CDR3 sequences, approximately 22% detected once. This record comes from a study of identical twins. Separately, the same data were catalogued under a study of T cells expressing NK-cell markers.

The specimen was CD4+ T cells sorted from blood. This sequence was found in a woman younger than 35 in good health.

CDR3 amino acids: CASSQVRRGETQYF. CDR3 DNA sequence: TGCGCCAGCAGCCAAGTTCGTAGGGGAGAGACCCAGTACTTC. The V call is TRBV4-3, the J call TRBJ2-5; possible D gene TRBD1, 5 bases. The CDR3 spans 14 residues. V was clipped by 1 base and J by 4 bases, with 10 bases between them. Germline lookup yields CDR1 LGHNA and CDR2 YSLEER.